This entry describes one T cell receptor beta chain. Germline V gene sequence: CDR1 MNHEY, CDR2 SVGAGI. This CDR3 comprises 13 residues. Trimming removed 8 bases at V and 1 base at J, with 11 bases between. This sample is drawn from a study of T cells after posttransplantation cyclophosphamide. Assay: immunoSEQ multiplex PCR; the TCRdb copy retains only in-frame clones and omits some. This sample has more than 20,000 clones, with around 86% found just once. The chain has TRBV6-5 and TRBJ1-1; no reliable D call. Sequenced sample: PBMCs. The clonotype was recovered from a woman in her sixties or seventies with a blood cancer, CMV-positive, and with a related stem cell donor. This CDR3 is CASSTVKNTEAFF. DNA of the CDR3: TGTGCCAGCTCTACAGTTAAGAACACTGAAGCTTTCTTT.